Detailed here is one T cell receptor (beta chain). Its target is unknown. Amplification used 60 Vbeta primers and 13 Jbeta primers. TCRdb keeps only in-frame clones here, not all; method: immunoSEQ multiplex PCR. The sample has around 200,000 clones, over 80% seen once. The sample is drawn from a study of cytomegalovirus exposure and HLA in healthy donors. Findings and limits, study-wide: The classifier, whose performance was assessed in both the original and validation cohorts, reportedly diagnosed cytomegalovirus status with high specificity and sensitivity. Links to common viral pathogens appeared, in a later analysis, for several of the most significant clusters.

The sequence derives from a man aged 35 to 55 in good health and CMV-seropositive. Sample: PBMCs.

CDR3 amino acids: CASSPGLGQMNSGANVLTF. The CDR3 DNA sequence: TGCGCCAGCAGCCCGGGGCTCGGACAGATGAATTCTGGGGCCAACGTCCTGACTTTC. This chain connects TRBV4-1 to TRBJ2-6; TRBD1 is a possible D gene (6 bases). The CDR3 spans 19 residues. The germline gives CDR1 MGHRA, CDR2 YSYEKL. The V gene lost 4 bases and the J gene lost 1 base, with 20 bases spanning the gap.